The entry below gives a single T cell receptor (beta chain) sequence along with its context. Antigen unknown. The data are from a study of cytomegalovirus exposure and HLA in healthy donors. Study-level results: Analysis was carried out at a later point, and it linked a missense DCLRE1C variant to TCR beta V- and J-gene trimming.

Researchers ran the PCR with 60 Vbeta and 13 Jbeta primers. This table comes from immunoSEQ multiplex PCR, and its TCRdb copy is limited to in-frame clones, with some not included. The table shows under 200,000 clones, with roughly 78% occurring only once. The source material was PBMCs. The sequence was obtained from a woman between 40 and 55 years old in good health and CMV-seronegative.

The CDR3, as DNA: TGTGCCAGCAGCTTAGTGACAGGGCCCACTGAAGCTTTCTTT. This translates into CASSLVTGPTEAFF. The genes are TRBV7-8 and TRBJ1-1; 7 bases match TRBD1. In germline, CDR1 is SGHVS, CDR2 FQNEAQ. V dropped 1 base and J dropped 4; count of bases not matched to a gene: 3. The CDR3 totals 14 residues.